Listed below are T cell receptor beta chains from one sample, sequenced in a study of a mutant IDH1 vaccine in newly diagnosed glioma. Produced via immunoSEQ multiplex PCR; TCRdb's table is partial and in-frame only. The data show 70,000 or so clones, around 86% seen once. These TCRs' antigens remain unknown. The source was PBMCs, collected from a glioma patient whose treatment included an IDH1 peptide vaccine. Receptor source: a man under 40 with glioma. Both conserved end residues are part of each CDR3. Each record gives: J gene, clone size, V gene, CDR3 length, D gene, CDR3 DNA, CDR3 protein. The D gene is left open where the match is weak. A row's size may be missing; if present it is once, few, many or a size class.

TRBJ1-4 NA TRBV5-1 14 NA TGCGCCAGCAGCTTGGCCGGGTTTGAAGGAAAACTGTTTTTT CASSLAGFEGKLFF
TRBJ2-5 NA TRBV5-1 15 TRBD2 TGCGCCAGCAGTGGAATAGCGGGGGTTCAAGAGACCCAGTACTTC CASSGIAGVQETQYF
TRBJ2-7 NA TRBV4-3 14 NA TGCGCCAGCAGCCAAGAATACGGGTCCTACGAGCAGTACTTC CASSQEYGSYEQYF
TRBJ1-5 few TRBV11-2 15 NA TGTGCCAGCAGCGCGGGGACGGACTACAATCAGCCCCAGCATTTT CASSAGTDYNQPQHF
TRBJ2-1 NA TRBV18 15 TRBD2 TGTGCCAGCTCACCCCTAGCGGGAGGATACAATGAGCAGTTCTTC CASSPLAGGYNEQFF
TRBJ1-1 NA TRBV30 13 NA TGTGCCTGGAGTGTTGGAGGGGACACTGAAGCTTTCTTT CAWSVGGDTEAFF
TRBJ2-1 NA TRBV10-3 15 TRBD1 TGTGCCATTACGCCGAGGACAGGGGGCAACAATGAGCAGTTCTTC CAITPRTGGNNEQFF
TRBJ1-5 NA TRBV9 14 NA TGTGCCAGCAGCGTGACAGCCGGGGGTCAGCCCCAGCATTTT CASSVTAGGQPQHF
TRBJ2-2 NA TRBV11-3 16 NA TGTGCCAGCAGCCCCTGGGCAGGGAGGAACACCGGGGAGCTGTTTTTT CASSPWAGRNTGELFF
TRBJ1-6 NA TRBV10-3 16 TRBD1 TGTGCCATCAGTGACCCGACGACAGGGATTAATTCACCCCTCCACTTT CAISDPTTGINSPLHF
TRBJ2-7 NA TRBV4-1 15 TRBD1 TGCGCCAGCAGCCAAGTCGCCGGACAGGTCTACGAGCAGTACTTC CASSQVAGQVYEQYF
TRBJ1-5 NA TRBV30 13 NA TGTGCCTGGAGTGTACAGGGCAATCAGCCCCAGCATTTT CAWSVQGNQPQHF
TRBJ2-2 NA TRBV28 14 NA TGTGCCAGCAGCCTGGGGAGGTTCACCGGGGAGCTGTTTTTT CASSLGRFTGELFF
TRBJ1-2 NA TRBV7-9 16 TRBD1 TGTGCCAGCAGCGTACAGGGGAGGGTCGGTAACTATGGCTACACCTTC CASSVQGRVGNYGYTF
TRBJ1-1 NA TRBV9 15 NA TGTGCCAGCAGCTCCATACAGGGCATGAACACTGAAGCTTTCTTT CASSSIQGMNTEAFF
TRBJ2-1 NA TRBV4-3 17 NA TGCGCCAGCAGCCAAGGGGGGAGCGGACGCATACTATATGAGCAGTTCTTC CASSQGGSGRILYEQFF
TRBJ1-1 NA TRBV6-1 13 NA TGTGCCAGCAGTGAAAGTGGGATACCTGAAGCTTTCTTT CASSESGIPEAFF
TRBJ2-3 NA TRBV7-2 15 NA TGTGCCAGCAGCTTCTCTTGGGCAACCACAGATACGCAGTATTTT CASSFSWATTDTQYF
TRBJ1-2 NA TRBV7-2 14 TRBD1 TGTGCCAGCAGCTTACTGGGACAGATCTATGGCTACACCTTC CASSLLGQIYGYTF
TRBJ2-5 NA TRBV7-9 11 TRBD1 TGTGCCAGCAGCTTGGAGGGACAGGGGTACTTC CASSLEGQGYF
TRBJ1-2 NA TRBV7-9 15 NA TGTGCCAGCAGCTTTCTTGGGACGTCCAATTATGGCTACACCTTC CASSFLGTSNYGYTF
TRBJ1-2 NA TRBV4-2 15 TRBD1 TGTGCCAGCAGCCAAGATCGAGGACAGGGCTATGGCTACACCTTC CASSQDRGQGYGYTF
TRBJ1-1 NA TRBV7-8 13 NA TGTGCCAGCAGCTTAAACAGGGAGGTTAAAGCTTTCTTT CASSLNREVKAFF
TRBJ2-1 NA TRBV5-1 15 TRBD2 TGCGCCAGCAGCTTGGATAGCGGGGGGCTTAGGGAGCAGTTCTTC CASSLDSGGLREQFF
TRBJ2-3 NA TRBV5-6 13 NA TGTGCCAGCAGCGTCCCTTATTCAGATACGCAGTATTTT CASSVPYSDTQYF
TRBJ2-5 NA TRBV7-2 15 TRBD2 TGTGCCAGCAGCTTAGTGGCGGGGGTCCAAGAGACCCAGTACTTC CASSLVAGVQETQYF